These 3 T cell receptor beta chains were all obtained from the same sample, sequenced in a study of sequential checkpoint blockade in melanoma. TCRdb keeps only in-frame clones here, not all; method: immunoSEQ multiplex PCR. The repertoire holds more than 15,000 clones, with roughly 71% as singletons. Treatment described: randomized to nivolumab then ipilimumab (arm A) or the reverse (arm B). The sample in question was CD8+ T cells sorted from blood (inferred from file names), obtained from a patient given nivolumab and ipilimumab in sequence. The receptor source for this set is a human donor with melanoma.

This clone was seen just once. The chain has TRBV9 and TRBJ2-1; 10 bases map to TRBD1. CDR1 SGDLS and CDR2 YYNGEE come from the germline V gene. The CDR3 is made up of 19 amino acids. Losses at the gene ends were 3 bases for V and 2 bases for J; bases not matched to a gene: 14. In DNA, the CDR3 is TGTGCCAGCAGCGGAGCCGGGACAGGGGAACAGTTGGCCTACAATGAGCAGTTCTTC. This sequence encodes CASSGAGTGEQLAYNEQFF.

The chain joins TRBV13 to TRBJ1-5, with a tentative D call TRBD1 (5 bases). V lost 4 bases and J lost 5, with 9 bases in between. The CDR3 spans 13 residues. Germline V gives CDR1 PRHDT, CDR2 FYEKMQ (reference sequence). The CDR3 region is CASSSGGDQPQHF. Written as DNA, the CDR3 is TGTGCCAGCAGCTCCGGGGGGGATCAGCCCCAGCATTTT. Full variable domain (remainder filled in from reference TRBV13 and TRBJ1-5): AAGVIQSPRHLIKEKRETATLKCYPIPRHDTVYWYQQGPGQDPQFLISFYEKMQSDKGSIPDRFSAQQFSDYHSELNMSSLELGDSALYFCASSSGGDQPQHFGDGTRLSIL.

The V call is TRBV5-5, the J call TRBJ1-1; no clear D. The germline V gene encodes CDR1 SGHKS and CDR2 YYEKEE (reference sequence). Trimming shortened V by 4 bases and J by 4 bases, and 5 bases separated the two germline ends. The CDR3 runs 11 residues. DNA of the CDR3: TGTGCCAGCAGCCCCGGCACTGAAGCTTTCTTT. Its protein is CASSPGTEAFF.